This TCR beta chain originates from a study of cytomegalovirus exposure and HLA in healthy donors. Study context: Previous work identified roughly 110 million unique TCR beta sequences from around 180 million T cells.

Study results and caveats: The classifier, whose performance was assessed in both the original and validation cohorts, reportedly diagnosed cytomegalovirus status with high specificity and sensitivity.

The PCR had 60 Vbeta and 13 Jbeta primers. This table comes from immunoSEQ multiplex PCR, and its TCRdb copy is limited to in-frame clones, with some not included. The table shows roughly 97,000 clones, with less than 9.5% occurring only once. Turning to this clone: Its target is unknown.

Donors showed nominal health when sampled, although they likely had unrecorded immune exposures. The germline V and J ends were trimmed by 8 bases and 0 bases, with 14 bases remaining between them. The germline V gene encodes CDR1 MNHNS and CDR2 SASEGT. CDR3 length equals 14 residues. The V and J genes are TRBV6-1 and TRBJ2-7, with a weak D call TRBD2 (5 bases). This TCR derives from a man in his forties or fifties in good health and CMV-seropositive. The sequenced sample consisted of PBMCs. CDR3 DNA: TGTGCCAGCTCCCCCCGGGGTAGCTCCTACGAGCAGTACTTC. Protein product: CASSPRGSSYEQYF.